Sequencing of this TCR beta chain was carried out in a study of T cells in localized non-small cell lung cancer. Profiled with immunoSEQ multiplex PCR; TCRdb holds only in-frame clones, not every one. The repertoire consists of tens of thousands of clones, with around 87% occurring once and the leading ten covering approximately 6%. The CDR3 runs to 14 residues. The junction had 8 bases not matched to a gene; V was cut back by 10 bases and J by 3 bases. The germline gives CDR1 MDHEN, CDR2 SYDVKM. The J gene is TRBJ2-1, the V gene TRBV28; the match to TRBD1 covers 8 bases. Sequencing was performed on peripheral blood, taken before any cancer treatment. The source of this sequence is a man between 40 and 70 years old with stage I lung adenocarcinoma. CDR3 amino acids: CATLDRGFYNEQFF. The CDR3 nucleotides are TGTGCCACCCTAGACAGGGGCTTCTACAATGAGCAGTTCTTC. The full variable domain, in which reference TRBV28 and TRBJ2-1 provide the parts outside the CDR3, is DVKVTQSSRYLVKRTGEKVFLECVQDMDHENMFWYRQDPGLGLRLIYFSYDVKMKEKGDIPEGYSVSREKKERFSLILESASTNQTSMYLCATLDRGFYNEQFFGPGTRLTVL.